Sequencing of this T cell receptor beta chain was carried out in a study of blood T cell repertoires in COVID-19. The wider study: COVID-19 samples collected from the United States, Italy and Spain covered acute and convalescent phases. T cells, B-cell-depleted T cells, or PBMCs supplied cDNA or gDNA.

The assay was immunoSEQ multiplex PCR, and TCRdb's table has in-frame clones only and misses some. Of 90,000 to 130,000 clones listed, under 85% are singletons. Input material: peripheral blood. The source is a woman in her 70s with acute or convalescent COVID-19.

CDR3: CASTQGAGVRDTQYF. The CDR3, as DNA: TGCGCCAGCACCCAAGGAGCGGGAGTAAGAGATACGCAGTATTTT. The chain combines TRBV5-1 with TRBJ2-3, with 8 bases aligning to TRBD2. The germline gives CDR1 SGHRS, CDR2 YFSETQ. Trimming cost V 6 bases and J 5 bases; bases outside gene matches: 11. This CDR3 comprises 15 residues. Complete variable domain (other parts from reference TRBV5-1 and TRBJ2-3): KAGVTQTPRYLIKTRGQQVTLSCSPISGHRSVSWYQQTPGQGLQFLFEYFSETQRNKGNFPGRFSGRQFSNSRSEMNVSTLELGDSALYLCASTQGAGVRDTQYFGPGTRLTVL.